This T cell receptor beta chain came from a study of blood T cells in healthy people across ages. Using a J-beta primer mix together with a sample-barcoded 5' primer, a second PCR was run for about 6 to 12 cycles. TCRdb reprocessed the 5' RACE reads with MiXCR, giving one entry per CDR3 protein. This sample has 1.2 million to 1.5 million distinct CDR3 sequences; around 42% occur once, and the top ten carry 7.9%. This clonotype has just a few counts. The antigen remains undetermined. Study-wide results and limits: The unknown donor CMV status may have confounded expanded clonotype changes.

Germline V lookup: CDR1 MGHRA, CDR2 YSYEKL. The CDR3 sequence is 19 residues long. With 0 bases removed from V and 1 base from J, the gap between germline ends came to 20 bases. This chain uses TRBV4-1 with TRBJ2-3; D is possibly TRBD2 (5 bases). This receptor was taken from a woman aged 18-29 years in good health. The specimen was blood. The CDR3 reads CASSQDPPQLVLGTDTQYF. Here the CDR3 DNA reads TGCGCCAGCAGCCAAGATCCCCCCCAACTAGTGCTTGGCACAGATACGCAGTATTTT.